This entry features one T cell receptor (beta chain) sequence. Its antigen is as yet unknown. The same CDR3 arises from other DNA sequences in this sample as well. This specimen belongs to a study of shared clonotypes between healthy human individuals. Evenly divided among several immunoSEQ plates was the genomic DNA of each subset. Clones were sequenced by immunoSEQ multiplex PCR, and TCRdb holds only the in-frame ones, with some missing. The sample holds over 850,000 clones, around 78% seen once. Study-level points and caveats: Across four donors, naive CD4 shared 5% to 6%, naive CD8 3.5% to 4%, memory CD4 roughly 2.4%, memory CD8 0.4% to 0.5%.

Germline V gene sequence: CDR1 MDHEN, CDR2 SYDVKM. Losses at the gene ends were 8 bases for V and 0 bases for J; bases not matched to a gene: 18. CDR3 length: 18 amino acids. The split of CD4+ cells yielded CD45RA+ naive and CD45RA-negative memory subsets. The specimen sequenced was memory CD4+ T cells from PBMCs. Subset meaning: CD45RA-negative fraction. The V gene is TRBV28, the J gene TRBJ2-7, with 8 bases aligning to TRBD2. This clonotype originated in a man aged 18-30 years in good health. Some clones in this sample may be carry-over from other donors' samples. Written as DNA, the CDR3 is TGTGCCAGCCTAAGGGGGGCCGGGGGGGGCCCCATCTCCTACGAGCAGTACTTC. Translation: CASLRGAGGGPISYEQYF.